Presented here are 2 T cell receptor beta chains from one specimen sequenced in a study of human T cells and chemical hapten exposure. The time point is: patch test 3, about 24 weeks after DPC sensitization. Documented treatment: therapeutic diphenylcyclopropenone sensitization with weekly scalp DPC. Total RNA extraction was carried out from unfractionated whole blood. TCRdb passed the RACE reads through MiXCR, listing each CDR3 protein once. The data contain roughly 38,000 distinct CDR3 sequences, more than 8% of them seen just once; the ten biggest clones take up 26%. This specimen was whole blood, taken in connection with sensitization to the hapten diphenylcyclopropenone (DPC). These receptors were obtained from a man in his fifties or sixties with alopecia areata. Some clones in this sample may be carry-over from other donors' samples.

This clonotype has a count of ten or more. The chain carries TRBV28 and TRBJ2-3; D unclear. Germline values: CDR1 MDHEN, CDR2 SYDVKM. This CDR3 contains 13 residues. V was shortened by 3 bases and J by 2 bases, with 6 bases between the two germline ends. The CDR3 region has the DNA TGTGCCAGCAGTTTTCCAATCACAGATACGCAGTATTTT. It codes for CASSFPITDTQYF.

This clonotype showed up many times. The CDR3, as DNA: TGTGCCAGCAGTGCGAGTTTGGGTATCGGGGAGCTGTTTTTT. This gives the protein CASSASLGIGELFF. The chain has TRBV12-3 or TRBV12-4 and TRBJ2-2; D is unclear. Between the trimmed V and J ends, which lost 5 bases and 7 bases, there was a span of 14 bases. This CDR3 is 14 amino acids long.